The source of this TCR beta chain is a study of spatial heterogeneity in lung cancer. Every TCR cDNA molecule bore its own unique molecular identifier. TCRdb reanalysed the 5' RACE reads using MiXCR and keeps one entry per CDR3 protein. Of approximately 25,000 distinct CDR3 sequences listed, over 6% are singletons. Germline assignment: CDR1 SEHNR and CDR2 FQNEAQ (reference sequence). With 7 bases removed from V and 0 bases from J, the gap between germline ends came to 4 bases. The CDR3 is 12 amino acids. In this sample, this clonotype turned up many times. Its specificity is unknown. Overall study findings and caveats: Among blood samples, ubiquitous expanded tumor TCRs appeared more at resection than at follow-up.

The time point here: sample taken at primary tumor resection. Without sorting, whole RNA was sequenced from tumor, nontumor lung or frozen PBMC. The chain joins TRBV7-9 to TRBJ1-5; D is undetermined. This specimen consisted of PBMCs, obtained at surgery. The origin of this receptor is a male donor with early-stage non-small cell lung cancer. CDR3 sequence (DNA): TGTGCCAGCAAGGGTAGCAATCAGCCCCAGCATTTT. Translation: CASKGSNQPQHF.